A selection of T cell receptor beta chains follows, all from one sample in a study of shared clonotypes between healthy human individuals. Method: immunoSEQ multiplex PCR; TCRdb's copy keeps in-frame clones and lacks some. Of under 1,100,000 clones listed, about 70% were seen once; the top ten hold approximately 1.5%. Specimen: memory CD4+ T cells sorted from blood. The receptors derive from a man aged 18 to 29 in good health. Each CDR3 is given with its conserved first and last residue. A D gene is named only where the DNA matches it firmly. The size of a clone is reported for some rows only, either as once, few or many, or as a class for expanded clones.

J gene	D gene	clone size	V gene	CDR3 DNA	CDR3 protein
TRBJ1-1	-	-	TRBV5-5	TGTGCCAGCAGCTTGGACCCGGGGGCGCCGGGAACTGAAGCTTTCTTT	CASSLDPGAPGTEAFF
TRBJ1-1	-	-	TRBV28	TGTGCCAGCAGTTTAGGGGGGGCGCGCACTGAAGCTTTCTTT	CASSLGGARTEAFF
TRBJ2-1	-	-	TRBV7-8	TGTGCCAGCAGCTTAGCGGGGAAATCATCCTACAATGAGCAGTTCTTC	CASSLAGKSSYNEQFF
TRBJ2-1	TRBD1	-	TRBV18	TGTGCCAGCTCACCATTACGGCAGGGGGCAGGGAATGAGCAGTTCTTC	CASSPLRQGAGNEQFF
TRBJ2-7	TRBD1	-	TRBV7-8	TGTGCCAGCAGCCCGGGACAGTTCCACGAGCAGTACTTC	CASSPGQFHEQYF
TRBJ2-3	TRBD2	few	TRBV6-6	TGTGCCAGCAGATTAGCGGGGAAACGCACAGATACGCAGTATTTT	CASRLAGKRTDTQYF
TRBJ1-1	-	few	TRBV20-1	TGCAGTGCCAGGAGTAACACTGAAGCTTTCTTT	CSARSNTEAFF
TRBJ1-5	-	-	TRBV28	TGTGCCAGCAGATCAAACAGACCCAATCAGCCCCAGCATTTT	CASRSNRPNQPQHF
TRBJ1-3	-	few	TRBV4-2	TGTGCCAGCAGCCAAGATCTGGGGGCTCTTGGAAACACCATATATTTT	CASSQDLGALGNTIYF
TRBJ1-2	-	-	TRBV5-1	TGCGCCAGCAGCCCAACAGGGTTGAACTATGGCTACACCTTC	CASSPTGLNYGYTF
TRBJ2-5	-	-	TRBV5-6	TGTGCCAGCAGCGAAATAGGCAGGAGCCTACAAGAGACCCAGTACTTC	CASSEIGRSLQETQYF
TRBJ2-5	TRBD2	-	TRBV10-1	TGCGCCACCTCACGGGGGGAGGCAGGTGAGACCCAGTACTTC	CATSRGEAGETQYF
TRBJ2-4	TRBD1	-	TRBV29-1	TGCAGCGTTTTGGTACCGGGACAGGGGGTTCAGTACTTC	CSVLVPGQGVQYF
TRBJ2-7	-	-	TRBV11-2	TGTGCCAGCAGCTTACAACAGGGAGGGGACGAGCAGTACTTC	CASSLQQGGDEQYF
TRBJ1-6	-	-	TRBV7-2	TGTGCCAGCAGCGTACTACCGGGACTTGGACGGTCACCCCTCCACTTT	CASSVLPGLGRSPLHF
TRBJ1-2	TRBD1	-	TRBV30	TGTGCCTGGACTCTAGGACAGGCCAACTATGGCTACACCTTC	CAWTLGQANYGYTF
TRBJ1-1	-	-	TRBV6-5	TGTGCCAGCACCACCCGGAGGGAGAACACTGAAGCTTTCTTT	CASTTRRENTEAFF
TRBJ2-3	TRBD1	-	TRBV7-9	TGTGCCAGCAGCTTCGACAGGGGGAGCACAGATACGCAGTATTTT	CASSFDRGSTDTQYF